The 12 T cell receptor beta chains listed next were all sequenced from one sample in a study of blood T cell repertoires in COVID-19. The assay was immunoSEQ multiplex PCR, and TCRdb's table has in-frame clones only and misses some. The sample lists roughly 150,000 clones; 84% were seen once. The material sequenced was peripheral blood. These receptor sequences come from a woman in her 50s in a cohort sampled during active or convalescent COVID-19.

V usage is TRBV5-4 and J usage is TRBJ1-3, with TRBD1 matching 12 bases. J was trimmed by 4 bases and V by 3 bases; bases with no gene match: 5. Germline V gene lookup returns CDR1 SGHNT and CDR2 YYREEE (reference sequence). There are 16 residues in the CDR3. CDR3: CASSSSGTGGGNTIYF. The DNA for the CDR3 is TGTGCCAGCAGCTCGTCCGGGACAGGGGGCGGAAACACCATATATTTT.

The rearrangement links TRBV30 to TRBJ1-1; TRBD1 matches 8 bases. The CDR3 contains 14 residues. The V and J ends lost 3 bases and 7 bases, in that order; junction bases with no gene match: 10. Germline CDR1 and CDR2: GTSNPN and SVGIG (reference sequence). CDR3 in DNA: TGTGCCTGGAGGATAGGACAGGGCGGCGGTGAAGCTTTCTTT. Its protein product is CAWRIGQGGGEAFF.

CDR3 bases: TGTGCCAGCAGGATGGAAAGGGGCCACCTTTATGGCTACACCTTC. This translates into CASRMERGHLYGYTF. V gene TRBV6-5 combines with J gene TRBJ1-2, with D maybe TRBD1 (5 bases). This CDR3 contains 15 residues. The V end was cut by 6 bases, the J end by 5 bases, with 19 bases between. Germline CDR1 MNHEY, CDR2 SVGAGI.

This sequence joins TRBV5-6 and TRBJ1-6; 7 nucleotides line up with TRBD1. CDR3 length: 15 amino acids. Trimming removed 4 bases from V and 8 bases from J; junction bases left unmatched: 9. Germline V lookup: CDR1 SGHDT, CDR2 YYEEEE. The CDR3, as DNA: TGTGCCAGCAGCCTAGGGACAGTTTGGGATTCACCCCTCCACTTT. Its protein product is CASSLGTVWDSPLHF.

V gene TRBV4-1 combines with J gene TRBJ2-2; TRBD2 is a possible D gene (5 bases). The CDR3 contains 15 residues. V shed 7 bases and J shed 8 bases, with 20 bases lying between them. Germline V gene data show CDR1 as MGHRA and CDR2 as YSYEKL. Here the CDR3 DNA reads TGCGCCAGCACCCGGAGCGGAGACCCTGGGGGGGAGCTGTTTTTT. Protein product: CASTRSGDPGGELFF.

The chain employs TRBV19 and TRBJ2-1; the match to TRBD1 covers 7 bases. J gave up 0 bases and V 4 bases, and 3 bases lay outside the gene matches. The CDR3 has 15 residues. Germline V lookup: CDR1 LNHDA, CDR2 SQIVND (reference sequence). CDR3 loop: CASSKQGSSYNEQFF. The CDR3 coding sequence is TGTGCCAGTAGTAAACAGGGGAGCTCCTACAATGAGCAGTTCTTC.

The J gene is TRBJ1-2, the V gene TRBV19; 8 positions agree with TRBD1. The CDR3 runs 15 residues. J gave up 2 bases and V 2 bases, and 4 bases lay outside the gene matches. Germline V lookup: CDR1 LNHDA, CDR2 SQIVND (reference sequence). The CDR3 here is CASSIPGGGNYGYTF. The CDR3 coding sequence is TGTGCCAGTAGTATACCAGGGGGCGGGAACTATGGCTACACCTTC.

The chain has TRBV27 and TRBJ2-2; D unclear. CDR1 MNHEY and CDR2 SMNVEV come from the germline V gene (reference sequence). This CDR3 has 13 residues. Between the trimmed V and J ends, which lost 5 bases and 1 base, there was a span of 5 bases. CDR3: CASSRQNTGELFF. In DNA form, the CDR3 reads TGTGCCAGCAGTAGACAGAACACCGGGGAGCTGTTTTTT.

This clone was detected only once. V and J are TRBV10-3 and TRBJ2-2, with 8 bases that match TRBD1. The trim removed 2 bases at V and 6 bases at J, leaving 2 bases unmatched. The CDR3 length is 14 residues. Germline values: CDR1 ENHRY, CDR2 SYGVKD. As DNA, the CDR3 is TGTGCCATCAGTGAGGGACAGGGAGCCGGGGAGCTGTTTTTT. As protein: CAISEGQGAGELFF.

For the CDR3, the DNA is TGTGCCAGCAGTCCAGACAGGGCATATGGCTACACCTTC. It translates to CASSPDRAYGYTF. The genes are TRBV5-6 and TRBJ1-2; 7 positions match TRBD1. Per germline, CDR1 SGHDT and CDR2 YYEEEE. This CDR3 comprises 13 residues. Germline trimming cut 5 bases from V and 5 bases from J; bases unmatched to any gene: 6.

The chain links TRBV5-1 to TRBJ2-5; 15 bases are a match to TRBD2. CDR3 length: 16 amino acids. V was pared by 4 bases and J by 2 bases, with 3 bases of the junction left unmatched. Germline values: CDR1 SGHRS, CDR2 YFSETQ. DNA for the CDR3: TGCGCCAGCAGCCCGGGGACTAGCGGGGGGCAAGAGACCCAGTACTTC. Translated, it gives CASSPGTSGGQETQYF.

This sequence joins TRBV6-1 and TRBJ1-4; 9 nucleotides match TRBD1. The CDR3 has 14 residues. Germline trimming cut 1 base from V and 6 bases from J; bases unmatched to any gene: 0. CDR1 and CDR2 (germline): MNHNS, SASEGT. The CDR3 region is CASSEGTGDEKLFF. The CDR3, as DNA: TGTGCCAGCAGTGAAGGGACAGGGGATGAAAAACTGTTTTTT.